This T cell receptor (beta chain) was found in a study of blood T cell repertoires in COVID-19. Study context: COVID-19 samples, acute and convalescent, were from the United States, Italy and Spain. T cells, B-cell-depleted T cells, or PBMCs supplied cDNA or gDNA.

This clone was found once. Only in-frame clones appear in the TCRdb table, and some are missing; sequencing was by immunoSEQ multiplex PCR. The sample carries 200,000 to 300,000 clones, 88% recorded once. Germline CDR1 reads PRHDT; CDR2 reads FYEKMQ (reference sequence). The CDR3 totals 13 residues. V lost 6 bases, J lost 4 bases, and 1 base stayed unmatched. The chain employs TRBV13 and TRBJ2-3; 10 positions agree with TRBD1. Material for sequencing was peripheral blood. The sequence derives from a young woman with acute or convalescent COVID-19. The CDR3 loop reads CASSGQGADTQYF. The CDR3 bases are TGTGCCAGCAGTGGACAGGGGGCAGATACGCAGTATTTT.